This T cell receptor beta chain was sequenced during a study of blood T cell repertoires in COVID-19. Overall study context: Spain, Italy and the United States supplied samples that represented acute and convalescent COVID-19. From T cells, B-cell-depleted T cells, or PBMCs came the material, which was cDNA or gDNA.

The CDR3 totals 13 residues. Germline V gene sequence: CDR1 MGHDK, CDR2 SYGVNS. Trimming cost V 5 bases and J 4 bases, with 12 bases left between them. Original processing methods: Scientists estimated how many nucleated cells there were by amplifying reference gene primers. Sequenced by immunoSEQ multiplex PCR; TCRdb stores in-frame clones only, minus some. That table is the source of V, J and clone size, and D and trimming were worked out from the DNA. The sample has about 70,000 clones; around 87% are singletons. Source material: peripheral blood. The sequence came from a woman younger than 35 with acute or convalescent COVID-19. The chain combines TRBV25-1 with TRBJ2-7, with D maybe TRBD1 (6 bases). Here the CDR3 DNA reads TGTGCCAGCAGTTCCGGACAGAGGTACGAGCAGTACTTC. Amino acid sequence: CASSSGQRYEQYF.